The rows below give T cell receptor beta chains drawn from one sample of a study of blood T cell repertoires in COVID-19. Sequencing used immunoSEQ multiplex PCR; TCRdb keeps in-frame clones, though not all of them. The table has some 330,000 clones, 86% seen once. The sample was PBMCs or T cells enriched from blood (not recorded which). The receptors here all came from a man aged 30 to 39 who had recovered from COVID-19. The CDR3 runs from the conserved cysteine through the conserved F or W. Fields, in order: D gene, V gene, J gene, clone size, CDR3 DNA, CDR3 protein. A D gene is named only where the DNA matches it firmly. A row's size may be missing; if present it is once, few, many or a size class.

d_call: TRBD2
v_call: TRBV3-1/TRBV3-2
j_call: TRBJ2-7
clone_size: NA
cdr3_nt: TGTGCCAGCACCCTAAGCGGGGGGCCGGGGGAGCAGTACTTC
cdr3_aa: CASTLSGGPGEQYF

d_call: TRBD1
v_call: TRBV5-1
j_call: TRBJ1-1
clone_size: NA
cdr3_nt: TGCGCCAGCAGCCTTCGGACAGGGGGCACTGAAGCTTTCTTT
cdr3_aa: CASSLRTGGTEAFF

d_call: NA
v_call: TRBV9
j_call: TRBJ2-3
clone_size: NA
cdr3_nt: TGTGCCAGCAGCCGGACATACACAGATACGCAGTATTTT
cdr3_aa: CASSRTYTDTQYF

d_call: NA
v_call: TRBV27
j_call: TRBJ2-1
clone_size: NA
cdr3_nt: TGTGCCATCTGGGGCGTCAATGAGCAGTTCTTC
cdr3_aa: CAIWGVNEQFF

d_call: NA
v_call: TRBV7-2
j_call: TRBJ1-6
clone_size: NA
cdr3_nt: TGTGCCAGCAGCTTAGCTCCAGGGTCCTATAATTCACCCCTCCACTTT
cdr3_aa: CASSLAPGSYNSPLHF

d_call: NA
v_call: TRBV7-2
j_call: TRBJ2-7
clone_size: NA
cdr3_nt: TGTGCCAGCAGCTTACGAGGGGGCTACGAGCAGTACTTC
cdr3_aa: CASSLRGGYEQYF

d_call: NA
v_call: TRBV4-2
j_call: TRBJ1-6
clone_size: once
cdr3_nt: TGTGCCAGCAGCTCCACAGGGAGCTCCTATAATTCACCCCTCCACTTT
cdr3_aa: CASSSTGSSYNSPLHF

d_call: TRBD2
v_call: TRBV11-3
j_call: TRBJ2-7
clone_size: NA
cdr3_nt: TGTGCCAGCAGCTCCCGATACGGTAGCGGGAGCTCCTACGAGCAGTACTTC
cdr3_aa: CASSSRYGSGSSYEQYF

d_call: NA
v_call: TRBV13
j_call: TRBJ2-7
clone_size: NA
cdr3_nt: TGTGCCAGCAGCCTTGAGAGCTCCTACGAGCAGTACTTC
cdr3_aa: CASSLESSYEQYF

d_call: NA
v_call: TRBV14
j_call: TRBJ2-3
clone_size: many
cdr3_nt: TGTGCCAGCAGCCAAGACGACTATTACACAGATACGCAGTATTTT
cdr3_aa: CASSQDDYYTDTQYF

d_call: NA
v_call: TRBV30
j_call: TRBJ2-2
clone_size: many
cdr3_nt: TGTGCCTGGAGTGTGGGGGACTTGAACACCGGGGAGCTGTTTTTT
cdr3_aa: CAWSVGDLNTGELFF

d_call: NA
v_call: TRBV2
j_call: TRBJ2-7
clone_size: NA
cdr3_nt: TGTGCCAGCAGTGAAGGCAGCGTTCTCACATACGAGCAGTACTTC
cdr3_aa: CASSEGSVLTYEQYF

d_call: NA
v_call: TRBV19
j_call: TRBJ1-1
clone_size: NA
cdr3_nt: TGTGCCAGTAGCCTAAGCAGGGGCACTGAAGCTTTCTTT
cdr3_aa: CASSLSRGTEAFF

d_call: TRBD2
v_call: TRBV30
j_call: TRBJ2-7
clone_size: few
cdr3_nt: TGTGCCTGGAGCCTTCAGGGAGGGTACGAGCAGTACTTC
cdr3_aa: CAWSLQGGYEQYF

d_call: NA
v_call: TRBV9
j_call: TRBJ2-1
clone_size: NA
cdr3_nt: TGTGCCAGCAGTGAACCGGAGGGGGCCTTCTCCTACAATGAGCAGTTCTTC
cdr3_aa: CASSEPEGAFSYNEQFF

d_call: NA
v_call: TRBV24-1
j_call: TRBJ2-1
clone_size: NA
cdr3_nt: TGTGCCACCAGTGGGGACATAGGGGTGAATGAGCAGTTCTTC
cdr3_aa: CATSGDIGVNEQFF

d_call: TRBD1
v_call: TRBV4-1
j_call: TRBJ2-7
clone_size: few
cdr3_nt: TGCGCCAGCAGCCAAGATCCGGGACAGGGGTTTTACGAGCAGTACTTC
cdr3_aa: CASSQDPGQGFYEQYF

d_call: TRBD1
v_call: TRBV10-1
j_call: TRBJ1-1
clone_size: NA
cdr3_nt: TGCGCCAGCACAGAGACAGGGGGCACTGAAGCTTTCTTT
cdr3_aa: CASTETGGTEAFF

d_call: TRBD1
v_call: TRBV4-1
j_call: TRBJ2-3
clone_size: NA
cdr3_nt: TGCGCCAGCAGCCAACCAAACAGGGGGCATAAAGATACGCAGTATTTT
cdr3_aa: CASSQPNRGHKDTQYF

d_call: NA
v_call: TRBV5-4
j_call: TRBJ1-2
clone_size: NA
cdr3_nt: TGTGCCAGCAGCTTGGACAGTCAAAACTATGGCTACACCTTC
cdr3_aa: CASSLDSQNYGYTF

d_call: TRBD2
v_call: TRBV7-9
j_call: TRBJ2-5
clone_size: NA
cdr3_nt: TGTGCCAGCAGGAGAGGGGCGGGAGGGGATGAGACCCAGTACTTC
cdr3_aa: CASRRGAGGDETQYF

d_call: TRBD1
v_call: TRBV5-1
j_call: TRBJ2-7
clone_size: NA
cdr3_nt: TGCGCCAGCTCCCCCGGCTGGGCAGGGGGTAACTACGAGCAGTACTTC
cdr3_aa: CASSPGWAGGNYEQYF

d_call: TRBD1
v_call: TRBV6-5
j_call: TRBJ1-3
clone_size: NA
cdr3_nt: TGTGCCAGCAGACAGGGGGTGGGAAACACCATATATTTT
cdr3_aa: CASRQGVGNTIYF

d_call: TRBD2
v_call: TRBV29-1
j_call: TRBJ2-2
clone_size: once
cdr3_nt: TGCAGCGTTAAGCGGGAGGGCCCCGGGGAGCTGTTTTTT
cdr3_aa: CSVKREGPGELFF

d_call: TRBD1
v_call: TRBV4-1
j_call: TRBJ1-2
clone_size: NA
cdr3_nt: TGCGCCAGCAGCCCAGGGACAGGGGTCTATGGCTACACCTTC
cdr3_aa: CASSPGTGVYGYTF

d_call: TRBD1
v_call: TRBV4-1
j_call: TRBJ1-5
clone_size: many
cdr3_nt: TGCGCCAGCAGCCAGTTATTAAGCAGGGGGACTAATCAGCCCCAGCATTTT
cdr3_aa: CASSQLLSRGTNQPQHF

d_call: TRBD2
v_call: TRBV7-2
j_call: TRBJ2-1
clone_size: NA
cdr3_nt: TGTGCCAGCAGCTTTTTAGCGGGGGCGTCCTACAATGAGCAGTTCTTC
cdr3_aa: CASSFLAGASYNEQFF

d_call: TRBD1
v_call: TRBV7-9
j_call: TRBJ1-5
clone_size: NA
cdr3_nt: TGTGCCAGCAGCTTACTCGGGACAGGGGGGGGACAGCCCCAGCATTTT
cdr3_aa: CASSLLGTGGGQPQHF

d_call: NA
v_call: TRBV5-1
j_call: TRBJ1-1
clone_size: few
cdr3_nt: TGCGCCAGCAGCGCGTCCCCACGGGGAAAATTCACTGAAGCTTTCTTT
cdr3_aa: CASSASPRGKFTEAFF

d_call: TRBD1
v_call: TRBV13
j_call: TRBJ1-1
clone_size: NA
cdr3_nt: TGTGCCAGCAGTCTGGGGGTGGGGACAGTGTCCTATGGGACTGAAGCTTTCTTT
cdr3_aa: CASSLGVGTVSYGTEAFF

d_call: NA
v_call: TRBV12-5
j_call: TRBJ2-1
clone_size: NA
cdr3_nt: TGTGCTAGTGGTTTGGTCCATTGGGTACAGAGGGCTTACAATGAGCAGTTCTTC
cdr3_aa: CASGLVHWVQRAYNEQFF

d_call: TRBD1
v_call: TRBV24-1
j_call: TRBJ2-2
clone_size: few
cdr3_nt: TGTGCCACCAGGGGACAGGGTGGTAGCGGGGAGCTGTTTTTT
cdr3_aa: CATRGQGGSGELFF

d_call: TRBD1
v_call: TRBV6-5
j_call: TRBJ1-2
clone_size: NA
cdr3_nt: TGTGCCAGCAGTTACAGGGGACAGGTGTATGGCTACACCTTC
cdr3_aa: CASSYRGQVYGYTF

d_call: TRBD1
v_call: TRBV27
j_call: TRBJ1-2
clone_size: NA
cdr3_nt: TGTGCCAGCAGTTTATCGGCAGGGGGCCCTTATGGCTACACCTTC
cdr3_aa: CASSLSAGGPYGYTF

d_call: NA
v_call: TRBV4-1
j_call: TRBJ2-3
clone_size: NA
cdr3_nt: TGCGCCAGCAGCCAATATCCGGGGAGCACAGATACGCAGTATTTT
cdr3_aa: CASSQYPGSTDTQYF

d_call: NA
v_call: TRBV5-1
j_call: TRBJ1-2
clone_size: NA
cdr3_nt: TGCGCCAGCAGCTTGTTAGCGGGGGCAGACTATGGCTACACCTTC
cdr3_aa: CASSLLAGADYGYTF

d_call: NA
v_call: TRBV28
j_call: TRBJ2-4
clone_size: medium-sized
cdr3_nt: TGTGCCAGCAGCCGCACCGGTCTAGCCAAAAACATTCAGTACTTC
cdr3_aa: CASSRTGLAKNIQYF

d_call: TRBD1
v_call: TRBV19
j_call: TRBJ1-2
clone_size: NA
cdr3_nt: TGTGCCAGTAGTCCAACAGGGGGCGGCTATGGCTACACCTTC
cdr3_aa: CASSPTGGGYGYTF

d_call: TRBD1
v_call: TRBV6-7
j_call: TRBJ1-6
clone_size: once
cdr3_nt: TGTGCCAGCACAAAGGGACAGGGCGATAATTCACCCCTCCACTTT
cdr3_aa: CASTKGQGDNSPLHF

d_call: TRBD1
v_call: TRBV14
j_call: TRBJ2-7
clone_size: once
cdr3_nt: TGTGCCAGCAGCCAAGGGACAGGGGCCCGCGAGCAGTACTTC
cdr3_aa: CASSQGTGAREQYF

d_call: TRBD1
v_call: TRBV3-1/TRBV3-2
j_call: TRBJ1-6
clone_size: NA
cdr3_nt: TGTGCCAGCAGCCTTTCGACAGGGGGTAGTTCACCCCTCCACTTT
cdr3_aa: CASSLSTGGSSPLHF

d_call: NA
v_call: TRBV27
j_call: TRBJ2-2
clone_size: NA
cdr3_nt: TGTGCCAGCAGTTATGGGACAAACACCGGGGAGCTGTTTTTT
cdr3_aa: CASSYGTNTGELFF

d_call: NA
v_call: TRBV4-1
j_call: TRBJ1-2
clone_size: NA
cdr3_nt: TGCGCCAGCAGCCAAGTCTTTGAAGGGGTATACTATGGCTACACCTTC
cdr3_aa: CASSQVFEGVYYGYTF

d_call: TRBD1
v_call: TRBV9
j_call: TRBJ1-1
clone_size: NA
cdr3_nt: TGTGCCAGCAGCCCCCGGACAGGGGGCTATAACACTGAAGCTTTCTTT
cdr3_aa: CASSPRTGGYNTEAFF

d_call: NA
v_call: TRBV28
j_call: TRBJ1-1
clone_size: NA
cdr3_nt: TGTGCCAGCAGTTTTCCAGGGGTCGGTGAAGCTTTCTTT
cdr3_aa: CASSFPGVGEAFF

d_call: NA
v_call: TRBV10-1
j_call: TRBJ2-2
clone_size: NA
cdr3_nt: TGCGCCAGCAGTGACCATACAGTGCCTGGGACCGGGGAGCTGTTTTTT
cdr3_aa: CASSDHTVPGTGELFF

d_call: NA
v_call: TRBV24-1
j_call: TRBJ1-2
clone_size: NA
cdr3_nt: TGTGCCACCAGTGATTTAGGGGGTAATGGCTACACCTTC
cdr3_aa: CATSDLGGNGYTF

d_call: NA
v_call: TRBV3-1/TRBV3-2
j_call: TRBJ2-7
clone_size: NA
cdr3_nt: TGTGCCAGCAGCCAAGGAGGGGGCTGGGAGGCTAGCGTGACCTACGAGCAGTACTTC
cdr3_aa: CASSQGGGWEASVTYEQYF

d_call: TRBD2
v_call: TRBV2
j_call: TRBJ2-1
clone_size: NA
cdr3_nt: TGTGCCAGCAGTGAAGAAGCGGGAGGTGGCAATGAGCAGTTCTTC
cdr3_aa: CASSEEAGGGNEQFF

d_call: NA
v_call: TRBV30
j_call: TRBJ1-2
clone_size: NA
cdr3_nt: TGTGCCTGGAATGGAGGCTATGGCTACACCTTC
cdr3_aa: CAWNGGYGYTF

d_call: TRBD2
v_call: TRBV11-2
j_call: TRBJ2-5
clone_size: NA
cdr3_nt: TGTGCCAGCAGCTTATTCCCCGGGGGGTTAGAGACCCAGTACTTC
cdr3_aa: CASSLFPGGLETQYF

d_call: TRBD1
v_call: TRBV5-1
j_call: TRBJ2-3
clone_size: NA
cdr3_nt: TGCGCCAGCAGCTTGGCCGGACAGGGTAGCACAGATACGCAGTATTTT
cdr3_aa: CASSLAGQGSTDTQYF

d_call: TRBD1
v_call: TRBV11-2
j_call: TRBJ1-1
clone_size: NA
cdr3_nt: TGTGCCAGCAGCTTAGACAGGGGGAGAACTGAAGCTTTCTTT
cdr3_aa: CASSLDRGRTEAFF